This T cell receptor (beta chain) is from a study of T cells after posttransplantation cyclophosphamide. Study observations and caveats: Skin or GI-infiltrating T cells shared few TRB sequences with blood. After PTCy, TRB diversity resembled that of CNI/methotrexate controls. Later blood repertoires were often dominated by clones from the donor CD8+ memory compartment.

In this sample, this clone turned up many times. Its antigen remains unknown. Method: immunoSEQ multiplex PCR; TCRdb's copy keeps in-frame clones and lacks some. The sample is made up of approximately 41,000 clones, none counted only once. On the day of bone marrow donation, the related graft donor provided peripheral blood. Germline values: CDR1 SGHNT, CDR2 YYREEE (reference sequence). The CDR3 length is 16 residues. V lost 4 bases, J lost 4 bases, and 18 bases lay in between. Input material: PBMCs. The chain uses TRBV5-4 and TRBJ2-1, with D maybe TRBD2 (6 bases). The origin of this receptor is a man aged 50-60 years in good health, CMV-negative, and a related stem cell transplant donor. DNA of the CDR3: TGTGCCAGCAGCACGGAGGCCGGGAGTGCGTACAATGAGCAGTTCTTC. As protein: CASSTEAGSAYNEQFF.